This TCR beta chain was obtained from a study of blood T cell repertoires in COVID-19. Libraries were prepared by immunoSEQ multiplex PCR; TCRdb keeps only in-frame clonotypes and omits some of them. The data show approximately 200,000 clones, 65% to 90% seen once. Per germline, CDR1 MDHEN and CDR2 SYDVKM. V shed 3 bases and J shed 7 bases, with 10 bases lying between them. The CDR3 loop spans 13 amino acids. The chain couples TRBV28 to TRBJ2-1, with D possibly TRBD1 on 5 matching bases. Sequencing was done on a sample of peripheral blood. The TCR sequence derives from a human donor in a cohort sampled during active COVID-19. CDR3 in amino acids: CASSLGNRNEQFF. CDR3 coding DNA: TGTGCCAGCAGTTTGGGGAACAGGAATGAGCAGTTCTTC.